The clone carrying this T cell receptor beta chain was observed a few times. This specimen comes from a study of beta chain features in type 1 diabetes. As for the study in general: The examined sorted cells totaled 107,917,701 across samples.

The CDR3 is 14 residues long. Germline V gene data show CDR1 as SGHTA and CDR2 as FQGTGA. V was clipped by 4 bases and J by 2 bases; unmatched bases: 3. Every isolated RNA sample was fully reverse transcribed, so sequencing captured expressed TCRB transcripts. Clones were read by immunoSEQ multiplex PCR, and TCRdb kept only the in-frame ones, dropping some. The table records about 360,000 clones, 10% to 15% of them present only once. This chain joins TRBV7-3 and TRBJ2-3; 7 nucleotides line up with TRBD1. The receptor was derived from a man aged 18-30 years in good health. The specimen was naive CD4+ T cells from blood. The CDR3, as DNA: TGTGCCAGCAGCTCGACAGGGTTCACAGATACGCAGTATTTT. Translated: CASSSTGFTDTQYF.